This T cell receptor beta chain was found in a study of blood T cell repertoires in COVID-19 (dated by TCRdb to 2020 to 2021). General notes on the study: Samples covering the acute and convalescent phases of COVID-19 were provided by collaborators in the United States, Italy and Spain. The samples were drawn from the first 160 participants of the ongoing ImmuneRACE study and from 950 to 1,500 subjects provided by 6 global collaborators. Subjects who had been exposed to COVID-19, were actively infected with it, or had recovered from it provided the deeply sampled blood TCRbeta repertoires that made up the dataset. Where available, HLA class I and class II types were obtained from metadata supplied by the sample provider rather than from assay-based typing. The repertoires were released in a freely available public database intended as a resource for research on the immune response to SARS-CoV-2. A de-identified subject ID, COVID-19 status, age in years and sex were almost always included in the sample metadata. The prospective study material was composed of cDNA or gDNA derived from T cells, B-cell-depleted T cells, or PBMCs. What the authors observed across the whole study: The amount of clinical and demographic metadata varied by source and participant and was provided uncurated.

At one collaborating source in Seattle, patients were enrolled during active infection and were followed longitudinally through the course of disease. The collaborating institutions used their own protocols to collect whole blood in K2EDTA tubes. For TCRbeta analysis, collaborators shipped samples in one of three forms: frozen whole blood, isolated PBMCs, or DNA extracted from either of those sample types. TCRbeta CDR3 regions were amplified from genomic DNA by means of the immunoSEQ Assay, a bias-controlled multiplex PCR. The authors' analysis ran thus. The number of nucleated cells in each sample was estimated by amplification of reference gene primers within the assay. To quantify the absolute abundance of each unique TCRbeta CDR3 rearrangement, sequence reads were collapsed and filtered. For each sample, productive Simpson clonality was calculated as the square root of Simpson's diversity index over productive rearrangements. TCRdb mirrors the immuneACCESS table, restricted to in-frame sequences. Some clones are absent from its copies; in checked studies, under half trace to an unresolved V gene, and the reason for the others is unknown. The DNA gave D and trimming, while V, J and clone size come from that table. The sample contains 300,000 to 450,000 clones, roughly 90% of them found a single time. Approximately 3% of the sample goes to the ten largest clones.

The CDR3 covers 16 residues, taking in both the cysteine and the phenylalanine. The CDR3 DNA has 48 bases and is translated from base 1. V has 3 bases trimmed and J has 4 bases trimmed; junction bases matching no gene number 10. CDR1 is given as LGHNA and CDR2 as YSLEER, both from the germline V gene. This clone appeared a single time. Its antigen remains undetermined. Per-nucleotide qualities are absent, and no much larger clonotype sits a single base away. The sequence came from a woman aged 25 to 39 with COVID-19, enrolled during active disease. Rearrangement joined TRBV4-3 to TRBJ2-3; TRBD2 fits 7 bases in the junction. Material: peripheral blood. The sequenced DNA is TGCGCCAGCAGCCAGGATCGGGCGGGGGTCTCAGATACGCAGTATTTT. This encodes CASSQDRAGVSDTQYF.